This T cell receptor beta chain was identified in a study of identical twins. Whole-study results and caveats: Invariant T cells like MAIT and iNKT could partly confound the zero-insertion analyses. Out-of-frame alpha sequences shared between twins exhibited an excess of low generation probability.

With regard to this clonotype: The antigen is unknown.

The authors used template switching to add a universal primer site and gave cDNA unique molecular identifiers. Each CDR3 protein gets one entry after TCRdb re-called the 5' RACE reads with MiXCR. The data hold about 430,000 distinct CDR3 sequences, with less than 20% observed a single time. With 4 bases removed from V and 8 bases from J, the gap between germline ends came to 11 bases. This CDR3 comprises 12 residues. The receptor's source is a man aged 50 to 60 in good health. The sequenced sample was naive T cells sorted from blood. The V call is TRBV12-3 or TRBV12-4, the J call TRBJ1-2; perhaps TRBD1 as D (5 bases). This CDR3 is CASSSQGWGYTF. In nucleotides, the CDR3 is TGTGCCAGCAGTTCTCAGGGTTGGGGCTACACCTTC.